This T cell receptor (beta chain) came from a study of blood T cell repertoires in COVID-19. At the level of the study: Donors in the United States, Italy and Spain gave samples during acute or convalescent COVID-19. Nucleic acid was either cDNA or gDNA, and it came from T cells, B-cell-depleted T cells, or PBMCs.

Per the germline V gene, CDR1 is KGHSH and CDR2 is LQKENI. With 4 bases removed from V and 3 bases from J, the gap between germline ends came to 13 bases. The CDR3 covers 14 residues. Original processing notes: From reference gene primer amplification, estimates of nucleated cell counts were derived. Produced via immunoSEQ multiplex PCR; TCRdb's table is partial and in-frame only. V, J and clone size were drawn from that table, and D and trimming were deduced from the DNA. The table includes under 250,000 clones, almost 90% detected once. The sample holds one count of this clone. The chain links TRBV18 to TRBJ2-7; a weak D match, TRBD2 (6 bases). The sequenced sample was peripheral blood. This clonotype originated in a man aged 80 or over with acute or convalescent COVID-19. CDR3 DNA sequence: TGTGCCAGCTCACGGGGAGGACCACTCTACGAGCAGTACTTC. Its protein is CASSRGGPLYEQYF.